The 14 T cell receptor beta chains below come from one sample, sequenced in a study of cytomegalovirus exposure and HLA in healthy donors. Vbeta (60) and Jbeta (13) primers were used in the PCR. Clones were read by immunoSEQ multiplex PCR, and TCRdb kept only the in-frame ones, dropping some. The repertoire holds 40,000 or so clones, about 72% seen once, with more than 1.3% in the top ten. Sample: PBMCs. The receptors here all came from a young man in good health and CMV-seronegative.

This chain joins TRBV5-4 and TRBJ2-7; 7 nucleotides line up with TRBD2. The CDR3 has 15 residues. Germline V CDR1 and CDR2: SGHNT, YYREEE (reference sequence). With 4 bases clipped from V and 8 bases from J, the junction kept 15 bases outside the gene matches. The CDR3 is CASSIERGGPFQQYF. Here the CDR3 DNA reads TGTGCCAGCAGCATCGAGCGGGGAGGGCCGTTTCAGCAGTACTTC. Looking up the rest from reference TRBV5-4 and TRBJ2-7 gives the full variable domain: ETGVTQSPTHLIKTRGQQVTLRCSSQSGHNTVSWYQQALGQGPQFIFQYYREEENGRGNFPPRFSGLQFPNYSSELNVNALELDDSALYLCASSIERGGPFQQYFGPGTRLTVT.

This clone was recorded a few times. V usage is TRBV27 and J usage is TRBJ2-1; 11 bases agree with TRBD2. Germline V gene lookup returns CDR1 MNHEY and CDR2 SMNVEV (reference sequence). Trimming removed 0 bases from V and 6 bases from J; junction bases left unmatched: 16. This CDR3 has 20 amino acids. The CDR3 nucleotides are TGTGCCAGCAGTTTATCCCTGGGTCCGAGGGCTAGCGGGAGGAGCAATGAGCAGTTCTTC. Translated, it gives CASSLSLGPRASGRSNEQFF.

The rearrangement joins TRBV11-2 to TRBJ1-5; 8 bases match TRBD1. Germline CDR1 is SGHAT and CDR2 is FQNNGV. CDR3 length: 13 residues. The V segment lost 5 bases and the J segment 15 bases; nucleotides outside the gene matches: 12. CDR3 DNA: TGTGCCAGCAGCCCGGGGCTGGACAGGGTTCCGCATTTT. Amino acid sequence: CASSPGLDRVPHF.

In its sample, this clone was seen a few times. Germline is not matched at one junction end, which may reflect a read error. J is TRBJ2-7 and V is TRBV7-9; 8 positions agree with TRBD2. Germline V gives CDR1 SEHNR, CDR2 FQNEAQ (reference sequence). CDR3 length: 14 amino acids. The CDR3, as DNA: TGTTCCAGCAGCTTCGGGAGGGCCGGGGACGAGCAGTACTTC. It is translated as CSSSFGRAGDEQYF.

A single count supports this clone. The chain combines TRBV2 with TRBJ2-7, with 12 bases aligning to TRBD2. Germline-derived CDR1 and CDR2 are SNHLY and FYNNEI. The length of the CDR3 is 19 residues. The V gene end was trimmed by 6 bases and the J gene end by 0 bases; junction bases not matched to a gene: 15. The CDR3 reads CASSRDLAGGPGSSYEQYF. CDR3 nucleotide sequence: TGTGCCAGCAGCCGGGACCTAGCGGGAGGGCCCGGAAGCTCCTACGAGCAGTACTTC.

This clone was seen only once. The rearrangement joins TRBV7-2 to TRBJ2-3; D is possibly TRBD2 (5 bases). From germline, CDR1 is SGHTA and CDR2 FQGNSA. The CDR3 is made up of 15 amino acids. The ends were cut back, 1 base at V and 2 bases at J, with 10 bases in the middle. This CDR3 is CASSLGLTYTDTQYF. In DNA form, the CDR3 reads TGTGCCAGCAGCTTAGGACTAACCTACACAGATACGCAGTATTTT.

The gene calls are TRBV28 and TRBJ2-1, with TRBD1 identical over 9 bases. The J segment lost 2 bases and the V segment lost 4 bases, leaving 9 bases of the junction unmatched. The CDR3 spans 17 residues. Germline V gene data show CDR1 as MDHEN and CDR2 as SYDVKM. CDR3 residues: CASSSLKGTGPYNEQFF. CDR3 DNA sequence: TGTGCCAGCAGTTCGTTGAAAGGGACAGGGCCCTACAATGAGCAGTTCTTC.

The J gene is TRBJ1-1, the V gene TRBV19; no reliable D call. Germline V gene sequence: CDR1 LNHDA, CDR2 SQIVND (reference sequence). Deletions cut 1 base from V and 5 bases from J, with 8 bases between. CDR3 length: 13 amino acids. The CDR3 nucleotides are TGTGCCAGTAGTATAGGGCAGGAAACTGAAGCTTTCTTT. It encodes CASSIGQETEAFF.

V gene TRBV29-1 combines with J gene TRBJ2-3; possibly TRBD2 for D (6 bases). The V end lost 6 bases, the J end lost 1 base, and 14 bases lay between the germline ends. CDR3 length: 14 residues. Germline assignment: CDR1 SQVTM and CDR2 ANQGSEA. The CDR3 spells CSVGGERGTDTQYF. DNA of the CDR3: TGCAGCGTAGGAGGGGAGCGGGGCACAGATACGCAGTATTTT.

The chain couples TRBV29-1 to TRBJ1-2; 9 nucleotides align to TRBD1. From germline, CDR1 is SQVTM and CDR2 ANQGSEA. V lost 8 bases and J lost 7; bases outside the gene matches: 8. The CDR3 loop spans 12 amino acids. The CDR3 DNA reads TGCAGCACCGGACAGGGGACTGGTGGCTACACCTTC. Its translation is CSTGQGTGGYTF.

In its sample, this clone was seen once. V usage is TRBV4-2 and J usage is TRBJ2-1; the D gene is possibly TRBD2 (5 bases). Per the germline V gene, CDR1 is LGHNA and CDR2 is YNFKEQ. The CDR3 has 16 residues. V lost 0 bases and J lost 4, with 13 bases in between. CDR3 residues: CASSQDPASQYNEQFF. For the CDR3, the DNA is TGTGCCAGCAGCCAAGATCCGGCTAGCCAATACAATGAGCAGTTCTTC.

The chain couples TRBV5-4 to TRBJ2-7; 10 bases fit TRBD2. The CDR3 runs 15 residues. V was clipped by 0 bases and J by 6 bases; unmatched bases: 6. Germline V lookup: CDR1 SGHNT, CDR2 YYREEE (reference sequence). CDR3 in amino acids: CASSLALAGASEQYF. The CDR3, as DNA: TGTGCCAGCAGCTTGGCCCTAGCGGGAGCTTCCGAGCAGTACTTC.

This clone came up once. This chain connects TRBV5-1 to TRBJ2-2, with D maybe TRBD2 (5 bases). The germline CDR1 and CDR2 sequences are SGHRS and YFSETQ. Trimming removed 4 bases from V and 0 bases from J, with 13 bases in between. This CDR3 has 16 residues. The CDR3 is CASSPDGVANTGELFF. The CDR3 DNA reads TGCGCCAGCAGCCCGGACGGGGTAGCGAACACCGGGGAGCTGTTTTTT.

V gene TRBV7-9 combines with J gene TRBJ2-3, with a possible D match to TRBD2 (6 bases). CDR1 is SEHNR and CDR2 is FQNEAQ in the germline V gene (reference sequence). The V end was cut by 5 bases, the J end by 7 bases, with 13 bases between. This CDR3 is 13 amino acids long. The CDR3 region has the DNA TGTGCCAGCAGCGGTCCGGGAGCGCATACGCAGTATTTT. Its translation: CASSGPGAHTQYF.